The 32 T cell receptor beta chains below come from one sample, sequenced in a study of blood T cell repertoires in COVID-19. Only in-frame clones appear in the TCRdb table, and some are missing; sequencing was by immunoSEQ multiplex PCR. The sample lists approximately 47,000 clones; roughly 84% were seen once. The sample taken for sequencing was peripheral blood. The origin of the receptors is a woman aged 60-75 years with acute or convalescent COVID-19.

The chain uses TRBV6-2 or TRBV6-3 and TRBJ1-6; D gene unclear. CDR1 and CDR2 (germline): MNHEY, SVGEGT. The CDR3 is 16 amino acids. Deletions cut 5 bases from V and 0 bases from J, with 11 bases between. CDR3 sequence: CASSLLRSSYNSPLHF. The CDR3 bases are TGTGCCAGCAGTCTTCTAAGGAGCTCCTATAATTCACCCCTCCACTTT.

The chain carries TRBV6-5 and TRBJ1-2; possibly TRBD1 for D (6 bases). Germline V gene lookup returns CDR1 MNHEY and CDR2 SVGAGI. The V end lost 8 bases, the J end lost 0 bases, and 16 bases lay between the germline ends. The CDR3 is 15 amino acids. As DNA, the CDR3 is TGTGCCAGCCGACGTCGGGGGGGCCCTAACTATGGCTACACCTTC. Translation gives CASRRRGGPNYGYTF.

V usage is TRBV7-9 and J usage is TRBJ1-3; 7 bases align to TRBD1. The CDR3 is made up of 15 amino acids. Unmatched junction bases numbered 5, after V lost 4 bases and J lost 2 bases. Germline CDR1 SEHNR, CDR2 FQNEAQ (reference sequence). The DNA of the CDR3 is TGTGCCAGCAGCTACAGAGGGGGCCCTGGAAACACCATATATTTT. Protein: CASSYRGGPGNTIYF.

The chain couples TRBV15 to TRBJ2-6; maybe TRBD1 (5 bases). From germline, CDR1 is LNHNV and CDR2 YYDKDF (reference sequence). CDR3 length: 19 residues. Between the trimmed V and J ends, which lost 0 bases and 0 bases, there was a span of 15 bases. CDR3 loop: CATSRDSQGLISGANVLTF. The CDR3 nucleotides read TGTGCCACCAGCAGAGATAGTCAGGGCCTAATCTCTGGGGCCAACGTCCTGACTTTC.

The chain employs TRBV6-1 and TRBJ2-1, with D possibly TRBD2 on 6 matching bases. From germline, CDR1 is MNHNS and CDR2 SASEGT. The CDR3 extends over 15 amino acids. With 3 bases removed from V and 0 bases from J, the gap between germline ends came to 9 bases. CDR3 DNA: TGTGCCAGCAGTGATAGCGGTTACTCCTACAATGAGCAGTTCTTC. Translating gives CASSDSGYSYNEQFF.

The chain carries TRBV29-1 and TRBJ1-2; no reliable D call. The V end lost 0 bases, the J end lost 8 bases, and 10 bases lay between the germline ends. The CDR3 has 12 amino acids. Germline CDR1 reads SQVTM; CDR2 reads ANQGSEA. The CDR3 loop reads CSVEDGQKGYTF. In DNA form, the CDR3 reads TGCAGCGTTGAAGATGGCCAAAAGGGCTACACCTTC.

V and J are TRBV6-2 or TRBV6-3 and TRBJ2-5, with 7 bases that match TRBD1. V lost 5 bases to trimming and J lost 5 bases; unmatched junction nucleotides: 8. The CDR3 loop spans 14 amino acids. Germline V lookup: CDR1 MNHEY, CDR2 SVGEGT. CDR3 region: CASSSDREKETQYF. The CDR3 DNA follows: TGTGCCAGCAGTAGTGACAGGGAGAAGGAGACCCAGTACTTC.

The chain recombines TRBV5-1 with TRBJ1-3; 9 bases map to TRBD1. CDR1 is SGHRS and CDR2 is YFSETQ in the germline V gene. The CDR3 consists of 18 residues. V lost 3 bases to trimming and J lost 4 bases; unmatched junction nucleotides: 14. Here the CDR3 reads CASSSTPGQGSSGNTIYF. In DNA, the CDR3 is TGCGCCAGCAGCTCCACCCCGGGACAGGGAAGTTCCGGAAACACCATATATTTT. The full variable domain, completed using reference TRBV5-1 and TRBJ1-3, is KAGVTQTPRYLIKTRGQQVTLSCSPISGHRSVSWYQQTPGQGLQFLFEYFSETQRNKGNFPGRFSGRQFSNSRSEMNVSTLELGDSALYLCASSSTPGQGSSGNTIYFGEGSWLTVV.

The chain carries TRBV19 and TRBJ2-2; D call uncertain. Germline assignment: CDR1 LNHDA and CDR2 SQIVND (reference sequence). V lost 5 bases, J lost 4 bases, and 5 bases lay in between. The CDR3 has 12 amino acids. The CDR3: CASSLSTGELFF. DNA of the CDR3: TGTGCCAGTAGTCTAAGCACCGGGGAGCTGTTTTTT. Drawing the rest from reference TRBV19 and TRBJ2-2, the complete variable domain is DGGITQSPKYLFRKEGQNVTLSCEQNLNHDAMYWYRQDPGQGLRLIYYSQIVNDFQKGDIAEGYSVSREKKESFPLTVTSAQKNPTAFYLCASSLSTGELFFGEGSRLTVL.

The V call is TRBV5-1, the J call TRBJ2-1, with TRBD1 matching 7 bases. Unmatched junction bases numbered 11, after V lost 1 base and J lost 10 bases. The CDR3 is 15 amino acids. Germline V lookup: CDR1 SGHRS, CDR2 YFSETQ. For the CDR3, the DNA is TGCGCCAGCAGCTTGCGAGACAGGGCCCCTGGGGAGCAGTTCTTC. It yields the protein CASSLRDRAPGEQFF. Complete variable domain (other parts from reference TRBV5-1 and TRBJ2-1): KAGVTQTPRYLIKTRGQQVTLSCSPISGHRSVSWYQQTPGQGLQFLFEYFSETQRNKGNFPGRFSGRQFSNSRSEMNVSTLELGDSALYLCASSLRDRAPGEQFFGPGTRLTVL.

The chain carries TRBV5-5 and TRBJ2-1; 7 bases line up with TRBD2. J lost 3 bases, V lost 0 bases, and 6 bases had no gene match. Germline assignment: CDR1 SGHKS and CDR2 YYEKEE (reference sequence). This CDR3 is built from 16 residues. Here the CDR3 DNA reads TGTGCCAGCAGCTTGGCTTGGACTAGGGACTACAATGAGCAGTTCTTC. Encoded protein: CASSLAWTRDYNEQFF.

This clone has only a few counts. The CDR3 reads CAWNPRVRRGHEQYF. CDR3 bases: TGTGCCTGGAATCCGAGAGTCAGGAGGGGACACGAGCAGTACTTC. J is TRBJ2-7 and V is TRBV30, with D perhaps matching TRBD2 (6 bases). Per germline, CDR1 GTSNPN and CDR2 SVGIG (reference sequence). The CDR3 has 15 amino acids. Trimming cost V 4 bases and J 5 bases, with 21 bases left between them.

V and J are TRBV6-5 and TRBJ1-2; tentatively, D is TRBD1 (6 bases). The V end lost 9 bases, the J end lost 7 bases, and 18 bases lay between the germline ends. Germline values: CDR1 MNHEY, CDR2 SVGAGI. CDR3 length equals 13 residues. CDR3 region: CASSAQGIVGYTF. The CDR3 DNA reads TGTGCCAGTTCGGCACAGGGAATTGTTGGCTACACCTTC.

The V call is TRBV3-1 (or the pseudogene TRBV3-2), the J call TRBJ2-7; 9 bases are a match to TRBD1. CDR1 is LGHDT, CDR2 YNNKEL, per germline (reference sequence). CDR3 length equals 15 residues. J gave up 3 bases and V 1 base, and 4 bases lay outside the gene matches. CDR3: CASSQGTGGYYEQYF. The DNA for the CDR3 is TGTGCCAGCAGCCAAGGAACAGGGGGCTACTACGAGCAGTACTTC.

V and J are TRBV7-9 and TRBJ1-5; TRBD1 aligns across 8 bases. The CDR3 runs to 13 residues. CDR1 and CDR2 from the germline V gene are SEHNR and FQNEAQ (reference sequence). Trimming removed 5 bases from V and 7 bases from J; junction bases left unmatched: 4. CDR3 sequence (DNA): TGTGCCAGCAGCGAGACAGGGGCCCAGCCCCAGCATTTT. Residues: CASSETGAQPQHF.

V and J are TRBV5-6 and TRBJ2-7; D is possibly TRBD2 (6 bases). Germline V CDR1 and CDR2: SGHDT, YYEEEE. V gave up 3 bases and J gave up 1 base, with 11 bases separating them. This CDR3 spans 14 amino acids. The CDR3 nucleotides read TGTGCCAGCAGCTCCCGCGGGGAATCCTACGAGCAGTACTTC. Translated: CASSSRGESYEQYF.

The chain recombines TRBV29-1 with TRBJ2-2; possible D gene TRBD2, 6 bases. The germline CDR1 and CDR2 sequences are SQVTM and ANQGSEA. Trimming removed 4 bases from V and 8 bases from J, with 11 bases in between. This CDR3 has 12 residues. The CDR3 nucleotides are TGCAGCGTTGTTCCGGGGGTGGGGGAGCTGTTTTTT. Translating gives CSVVPGVGELFF.

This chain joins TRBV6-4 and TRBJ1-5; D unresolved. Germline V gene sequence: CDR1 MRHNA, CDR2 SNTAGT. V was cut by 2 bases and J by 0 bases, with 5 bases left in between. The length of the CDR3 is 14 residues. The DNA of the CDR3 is TGTGCCAGCAGTGACGAGTTTAGCAATCAGCCCCAGCATTTT. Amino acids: CASSDEFSNQPQHF.

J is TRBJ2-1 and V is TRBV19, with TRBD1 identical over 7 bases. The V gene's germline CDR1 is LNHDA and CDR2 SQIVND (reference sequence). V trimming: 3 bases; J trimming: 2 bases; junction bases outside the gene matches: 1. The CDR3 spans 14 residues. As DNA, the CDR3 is TGTGCCAGTAGTATGGGGACAGCCTACAATGAGCAGTTCTTC. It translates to CASSMGTAYNEQFF.

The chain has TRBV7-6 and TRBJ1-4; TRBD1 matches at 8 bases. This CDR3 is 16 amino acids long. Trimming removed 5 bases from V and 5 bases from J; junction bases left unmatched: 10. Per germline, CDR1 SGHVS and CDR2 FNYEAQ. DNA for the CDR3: TGTGCCAGCAGCCTCAGACTGACAGGGGTAAATGAAAAACTGTTTTTT. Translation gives CASSLRLTGVNEKLFF.

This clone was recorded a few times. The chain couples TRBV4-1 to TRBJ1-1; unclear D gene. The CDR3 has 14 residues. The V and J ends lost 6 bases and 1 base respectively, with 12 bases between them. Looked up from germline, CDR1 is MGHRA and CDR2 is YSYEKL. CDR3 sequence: CASRNRLKNTEAFF. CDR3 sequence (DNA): TGCGCCAGCAGGAACCGACTGAAGAACACTGAAGCTTTCTTT.

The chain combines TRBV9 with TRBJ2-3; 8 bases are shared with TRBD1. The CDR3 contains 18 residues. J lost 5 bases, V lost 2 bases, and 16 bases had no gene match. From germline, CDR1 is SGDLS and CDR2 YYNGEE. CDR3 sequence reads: CASSVLDRGKGFGDTQYF. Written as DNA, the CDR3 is TGTGCCAGCAGCGTCCTAGACAGGGGTAAAGGGTTTGGAGATACGCAGTATTTT.

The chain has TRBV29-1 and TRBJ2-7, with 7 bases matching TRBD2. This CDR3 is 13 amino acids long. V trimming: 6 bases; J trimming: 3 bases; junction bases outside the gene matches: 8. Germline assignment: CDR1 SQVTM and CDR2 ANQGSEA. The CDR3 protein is CSVARTSNYEQYF. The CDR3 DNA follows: TGCAGCGTCGCTCGGACTAGTAACTACGAGCAGTACTTC.

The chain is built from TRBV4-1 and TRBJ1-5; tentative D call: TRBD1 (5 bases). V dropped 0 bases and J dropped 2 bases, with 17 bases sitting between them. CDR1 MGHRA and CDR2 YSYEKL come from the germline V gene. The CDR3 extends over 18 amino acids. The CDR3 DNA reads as TGCGCCAGCAGCCAAGATGCGGCAGGGTCTCGGGGCAATCAGCCCCAGCATTTT. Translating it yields CASSQDAAGSRGNQPQHF.

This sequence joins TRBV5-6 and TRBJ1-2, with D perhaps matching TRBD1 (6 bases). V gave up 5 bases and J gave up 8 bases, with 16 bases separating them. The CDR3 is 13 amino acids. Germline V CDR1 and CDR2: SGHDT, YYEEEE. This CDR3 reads CASRPGTPVGYTF. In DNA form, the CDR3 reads TGTGCCAGCAGACCCGGGACACCCGTGGGCTACACCTTC. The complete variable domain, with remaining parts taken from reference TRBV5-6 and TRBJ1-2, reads DAGVTQSPTHLIKTRGQQVTLRCSPKSGHDTVSWYQQALGQGPQFIFQYYEEEERQRGNFPDRFSGHQFPNYSSELNVNALLLGDSALYLCASRPGTPVGYTFGSGTRLTVV.

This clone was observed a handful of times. CDR3 DNA sequence: TGCAGCGTTGACCTCTCAGCGCAAGCTTTCTTT. It codes for CSVDLSAQAFF. The chain carries TRBV29-1 and TRBJ1-1; D uncertain. Germline CDR1 reads SQVTM; CDR2 reads ANQGSEA. The CDR3 spans 11 residues. V was pared by 3 bases and J by 9 bases, with 11 bases between.

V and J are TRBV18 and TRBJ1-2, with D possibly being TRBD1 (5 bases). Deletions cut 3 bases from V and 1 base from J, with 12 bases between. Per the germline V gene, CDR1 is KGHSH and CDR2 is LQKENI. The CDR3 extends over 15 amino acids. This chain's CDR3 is CASSPDSFYNYGYTF. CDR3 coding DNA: TGTGCCAGCTCACCTGACAGTTTCTATAACTATGGCTACACCTTC. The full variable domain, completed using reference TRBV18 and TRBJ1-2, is NAGVMQNPRHLVRRRGQEARLRCSPMKGHSHVYWYRQLPEEGLKFMVYLQKENIIDESGMPKERFSAEFPKEGPSILRIQQVVRGDSAAYFCASSPDSFYNYGYTFGSGTRLTVV.

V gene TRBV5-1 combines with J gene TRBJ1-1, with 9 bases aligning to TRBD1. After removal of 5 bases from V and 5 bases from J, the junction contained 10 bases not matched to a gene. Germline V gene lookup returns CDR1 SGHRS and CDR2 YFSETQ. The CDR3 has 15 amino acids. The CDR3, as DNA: TGCGCCAGCAGTTCCTGGACAGGGGATGAAACTGAAGCTTTCTTT. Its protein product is CASSSWTGDETEAFF.

The CDR3 loop reads CASSFTTSGSYEQYF. In DNA form, the CDR3 reads TGCGCCAGCAGCTTTACGACTAGCGGGTCCTACGAGCAGTACTTC. The gene calls are TRBV5-1 and TRBJ2-7; 10 nucleotides agree with TRBD2. After removal of 2 bases from V and 1 base from J, the junction contained 3 bases not matched to a gene. The V gene's germline CDR1 is SGHRS and CDR2 YFSETQ. This CDR3 is 15 amino acids long.

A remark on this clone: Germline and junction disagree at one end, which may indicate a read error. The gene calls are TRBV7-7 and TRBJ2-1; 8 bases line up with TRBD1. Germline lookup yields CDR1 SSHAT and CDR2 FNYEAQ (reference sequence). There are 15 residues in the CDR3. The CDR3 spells CASSRGQGRNNEQFF. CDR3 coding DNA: TGTGCTAGCAGCCGCGGACAGGGTCGGAACAATGAGCAGTTCTTC.

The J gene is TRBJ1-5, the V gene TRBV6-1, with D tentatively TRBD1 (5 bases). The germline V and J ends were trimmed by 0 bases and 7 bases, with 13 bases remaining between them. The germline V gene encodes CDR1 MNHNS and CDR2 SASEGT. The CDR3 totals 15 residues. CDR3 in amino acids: CASSEAGPGQQPQHF. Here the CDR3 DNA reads TGTGCCAGCAGTGAAGCAGGGCCAGGGCAGCAGCCCCAGCATTTT.

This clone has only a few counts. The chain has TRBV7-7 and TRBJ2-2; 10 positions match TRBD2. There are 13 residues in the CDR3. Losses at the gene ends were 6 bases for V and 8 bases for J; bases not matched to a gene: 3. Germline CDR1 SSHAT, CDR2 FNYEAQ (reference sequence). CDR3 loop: CASSTSGAGELFF. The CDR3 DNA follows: TGTGCCAGCAGTACTAGCGGGGCTGGGGAGCTGTTTTTT.